This paragraph covers one T cell receptor (beta chain) sequence. In the study's own analysis: By means of reference gene primer amplification, nucleated cell counts were estimated. Sequenced by immunoSEQ multiplex PCR; TCRdb stores in-frame clones only, minus some. V and J calls and clone size are those listed in that table; D and trimming were worked out from the DNA. The sample lists fewer than 250,000 clones, approximately 85% occurring once. This sample stems from a study of blood T cell repertoires in COVID-19. Study information: Researchers got acute and convalescent COVID-19 samples from the United States, Italy and Spain.

Germline CDR1 reads LGHDT; CDR2 reads YNNKEL (reference sequence). The CDR3 has 19 amino acids. V was pared by 1 base and J by 0 bases, with 19 bases between. This clonotype was sampled from a woman in her forties or fifties with active or convalescent COVID-19. This chain uses TRBV3-1 (or the pseudogene TRBV3-2) with TRBJ1-3; possible D gene TRBD1, 6 bases. The sample consisted of peripheral blood. DNA of the CDR3: TGTGCCAGCAGCCAAGCGACGGGGGGCTCTATAAACTCTGGAAACACCATATATTTT. Protein product: CASSQATGGSINSGNTIYF.